The rows below give T cell receptor beta chains drawn from one sample of a study of Graves' ophthalmopathy and Graves' hyperthyroidism. TCRdb recomputed calls from the multiplex PCR reads with MiXCR, one row per CDR3 protein. Of 500,000 to 700,000 distinct CDR3 sequences listed, about 20% are singletons. The material sequenced was peripheral blood. These receptors came from a woman aged 18-29 years with stable Graves' hyperthyroidism. Some clones in this sample may be carry-over from other donors' samples. Each CDR3 is given with its conserved first and last residue. Fields, in order: CDR3 protein, CDR3 DNA, clone size, V gene, D gene, J gene. A D gene is named only where the DNA matches it firmly. Clone size is not always given. Where it is, it says once, few, many or a class for expanded clones.

CDR3 protein: CASSFRGIDGYTF; CDR3 DNA: TGTGCCAGCAGTTTTCGGGGAATAGATGGCTACACCTTC; clone size: few; V gene: TRBV12-3/TRBV12-4; D gene: NA; J gene: TRBJ1-2
CDR3 protein: CASSEFKNQYF; CDR3 DNA: TGTGCCAGCAGTGAATTCAAGAATCAGTACTTC; clone size: many; V gene: TRBV2; D gene: NA; J gene: TRBJ2-4
CDR3 protein: CASSYYRDRGLETQYF; CDR3 DNA: TGTGCCAGCAGTTACTACCGGGACAGGGGTTTAGAGACCCAGTACTTC; clone size: many; V gene: TRBV6-5; D gene: TRBD1; J gene: TRBJ2-5
CDR3 protein: CSVVPLWSPGGSYEQYF; CDR3 DNA: TGCAGCGTAGTCCCCCTGTGGAGTCCCGGGGGATCCTACGAGCAGTACTTC; clone size: many; V gene: TRBV29-1; D gene: NA; J gene: TRBJ2-7
CDR3 protein: CAGAAGGLETQYF; CDR3 DNA: TGTGCCGGGGCGGCGGGGGGGCTAGAGACCCAGTACTTC; clone size: many; V gene: TRBV6-1; D gene: TRBD2; J gene: TRBJ2-5
CDR3 protein: CAWSGPSNGYGYTF; CDR3 DNA: TGTGCCTGGAGCGGGCCCAGCAATGGGTATGGCTACACCTTC; clone size: many; V gene: TRBV30; D gene: NA; J gene: TRBJ1-2
CDR3 protein: CASSDAAVNTEAFF; CDR3 DNA: TGTGCCAGCAGTGATGCGGCGGTGAACACTGAAGCTTTCTTT; clone size: NA; V gene: TRBV2; D gene: NA; J gene: TRBJ1-1
CDR3 protein: CATSRAEFRGPTGELFF; CDR3 DNA: TGTGCCACCAGCAGAGCTGAGTTCAGGGGTCCTACCGGGGAGCTGTTTTTT; clone size: NA; V gene: TRBV15; D gene: NA; J gene: TRBJ2-2
CDR3 protein: CASRGTAGYGYTF; CDR3 DNA: TGTGCCAGCAGGGGGACTGCAGGTTATGGCTACACCTTC; clone size: NA; V gene: TRBV7-2; D gene: NA; J gene: TRBJ1-2
CDR3 protein: CASSSTGTGHSPLHF; CDR3 DNA: TGTGCCAGCAGTTCTACCGGGACAGGCCATTCACCCCTCCACTTT; clone size: many; V gene: TRBV27; D gene: TRBD1; J gene: TRBJ1-6
CDR3 protein: CATSGAGGSVAQYF; CDR3 DNA: TGTGCCACCAGTGGAGCGGGAGGGTCCGTGGCCCAGTACTTC; clone size: many; V gene: TRBV24-1; D gene: TRBD2; J gene: TRBJ2-5
CDR3 protein: CASSYSGGRYEQYF; CDR3 DNA: TGTGCCAGCAGTTACTCAGGCGGGCGATACGAGCAGTACTTC; clone size: NA; V gene: TRBV12-3/TRBV12-4; D gene: NA; J gene: TRBJ2-7
CDR3 protein: CASTRGGGGYGYTF; CDR3 DNA: TGTGCCAGCACGAGGGGCGGGGGTGGCTATGGCTACACCTTC; clone size: many; V gene: TRBV13; D gene: NA; J gene: TRBJ1-2
CDR3 protein: CASRGGTVSYEQYF; CDR3 DNA: TGTGCCAGCAGAGGCGGGACAGTCTCCTACGAGCAGTACTTC; clone size: few; V gene: TRBV12-3/TRBV12-4; D gene: NA; J gene: TRBJ2-7
CDR3 protein: CASSSPHQGGDEQYF; CDR3 DNA: TGTGCCAGCAGTTCCCCCCATCAGGGGGGGGACGAGCAGTACTTC; clone size: NA; V gene: TRBV7-3; D gene: NA; J gene: TRBJ2-7
CDR3 protein: CSASPTFTEAFF; CDR3 DNA: TGCAGTGCTAGCCCGACATTCACTGAAGCTTTCTTT; clone size: many; V gene: TRBV20-1; D gene: NA; J gene: TRBJ1-1
CDR3 protein: CASSLAGARETQYF; CDR3 DNA: TGTGCCAGCAGCTTAGCGGGAGCTCGAGAGACCCAGTACTTC; clone size: many; V gene: TRBV7-2; D gene: NA; J gene: TRBJ2-5
CDR3 protein: CASSPRSSGYGYTF; CDR3 DNA: TGTGCCAGCTCACCAAGGAGCTCTGGCTATGGCTACACCTTC; clone size: NA; V gene: TRBV18; D gene: NA; J gene: TRBJ1-2
CDR3 protein: CSVEDLSGPLYGYTF; CDR3 DNA: TGCAGCGTTGAAGATTTATCCGGGCCCCTCTATGGCTACACCTTC; clone size: few; V gene: TRBV29-1; D gene: NA; J gene: TRBJ1-2
CDR3 protein: CASSYRSRGNTIYF; CDR3 DNA: TGTGCCAGCAGTTATAGGAGCCGGGGAAACACCATATATTTT; clone size: NA; V gene: TRBV6-5; D gene: NA; J gene: TRBJ1-3
CDR3 protein: CASRMDREYGYTF; CDR3 DNA: TGTGCCAGCAGGATGGACAGGGAATATGGCTACACCTTC; clone size: many; V gene: TRBV6-5; D gene: TRBD1; J gene: TRBJ1-2
CDR3 protein: CASLRGNTGELFF; CDR3 DNA: TGTGCCAGCCTGCGGGGGAACACCGGGGAGCTGTTTTTT; clone size: many; V gene: TRBV6-1; D gene: NA; J gene: TRBJ2-2
CDR3 protein: CASSQVAHGQPQHF; CDR3 DNA: TGTGCCAGCAGCCAAGTCGCGCACGGGCAGCCCCAGCATTTT; clone size: once; V gene: TRBV4-2; D gene: NA; J gene: TRBJ1-5
CDR3 protein: CASSPRQTQETQYF; CDR3 DNA: TGCGCCAGCAGCCCCAGACAGACCCAAGAGACCCAGTACTTC; clone size: NA; V gene: TRBV5-1; D gene: NA; J gene: TRBJ2-5
CDR3 protein: CASSRTGTLGETQYF; CDR3 DNA: TGTGCCAGCAGTCGGACAGGGACGCTGGGGGAGACCCAGTACTTC; clone size: NA; V gene: TRBV12-3/TRBV12-4; D gene: TRBD1; J gene: TRBJ2-5
CDR3 protein: CASRDLAYEQYF; CDR3 DNA: TGTGCCAGCCGGGACCTTGCCTACGAGCAGTACTTC; clone size: many; V gene: TRBV6-5; D gene: NA; J gene: TRBJ2-7
CDR3 protein: CASSLQRTANTEAFF; CDR3 DNA: TGTGCCAGCAGCCTACAGCGGACGGCGAACACTGAAGCTTTCTTT; clone size: few; V gene: TRBV3-1; D gene: NA; J gene: TRBJ1-1
CDR3 protein: CASSLVGGLRGDYGYTF; CDR3 DNA: TGTGCCAGCAGCTTAGTCGGCGGACTGAGGGGGGACTATGGCTACACCTTC; clone size: many; V gene: TRBV11-2; D gene: NA; J gene: TRBJ1-2
CDR3 protein: CASRGAGGDTGELFF; CDR3 DNA: TGTGCCAGCAGGGGAGCGGGAGGTGACACCGGGGAGCTGTTTTTT; clone size: NA; V gene: TRBV2; D gene: TRBD2; J gene: TRBJ2-2
CDR3 protein: CASSRPYYEQYF; CDR3 DNA: TGTGCCAGCAGTCGACCGTACTACGAGCAGTACTTC; clone size: NA; V gene: TRBV12-3/TRBV12-4; D gene: NA; J gene: TRBJ2-7
CDR3 protein: CSVKAGNIKYF; CDR3 DNA: TGCAGCGTTAAAGCTGGGAACATTAAGTACTTC; clone size: NA; V gene: TRBV29-1; D gene: NA; J gene: TRBJ2-4
CDR3 protein: CAWSGAGANVLTF; CDR3 DNA: TGTGCCTGGAGTGGTGCGGGGGCCAACGTCCTGACTTTC; clone size: few; V gene: TRBV30; D gene: NA; J gene: TRBJ2-6
CDR3 protein: CASSPRQGEHTGELFF; CDR3 DNA: TGTGCCAGCAGCCCTAGACAGGGGGAGCACACCGGGGAGCTGTTTTTT; clone size: NA; V gene: TRBV7-8; D gene: TRBD1; J gene: TRBJ2-2
CDR3 protein: CASSDSQGVGQPQHF; CDR3 DNA: TGTGCCAGCAGTGATAGCCAGGGGGTGGGACAGCCCCAGCATTTT; clone size: few; V gene: TRBV6-1; D gene: TRBD1; J gene: TRBJ1-5
CDR3 protein: CASSLLRNSGNTIYF; CDR3 DNA: TGTGCCAGCAGCTTATTGAGGAACTCTGGAAACACCATATATTTT; clone size: NA; V gene: TRBV7-8; D gene: NA; J gene: TRBJ1-3
CDR3 protein: CASSWDGAYEQYF; CDR3 DNA: TGCGCCAGCAGCTGGGACGGAGCCTACGAGCAGTACTTC; clone size: many; V gene: TRBV5-1; D gene: NA; J gene: TRBJ2-7
CDR3 protein: CSARDMAGARTEACF; CDR3 DNA: TGCAGTGCTAGAGATATGGCGGGGGCGAGGACTGAAGCTTGCTTT; clone size: NA; V gene: TRBV20-1; D gene: NA; J gene: TRBJ1-1
CDR3 protein: CASRQGGTYEQYF; CDR3 DNA: TGTGCCAGCAGACAGGGGGGTACCTACGAGCAGTACTTC; clone size: many; V gene: TRBV6-1; D gene: TRBD1; J gene: TRBJ2-7
CDR3 protein: CASSLDVRSYEQYF; CDR3 DNA: TGCGCCAGCAGCTTGGACGTCCGATCCTACGAGCAGTACTTC; clone size: many; V gene: TRBV5-1; D gene: NA; J gene: TRBJ2-7
CDR3 protein: CASSTPFTGELFF; CDR3 DNA: TGTGCCAGCAGTACCCCGTTCACCGGGGAGCTGTTTTTT; clone size: few; V gene: TRBV6-1; D gene: NA; J gene: TRBJ2-2
CDR3 protein: CASSPMWRATGELFF; CDR3 DNA: TGTGCCAGCAGCCCAATGTGGCGGGCCACCGGGGAGCTGTTTTTT; clone size: many; V gene: TRBV11-1; D gene: NA; J gene: TRBJ2-2
CDR3 protein: CASSFAGRGNSPLHF; CDR3 DNA: TGTGCCAGCAGCTTTGCAGGGCGCGGTAATTCACCCCTCCACTTT; clone size: many; V gene: TRBV13; D gene: NA; J gene: TRBJ1-6